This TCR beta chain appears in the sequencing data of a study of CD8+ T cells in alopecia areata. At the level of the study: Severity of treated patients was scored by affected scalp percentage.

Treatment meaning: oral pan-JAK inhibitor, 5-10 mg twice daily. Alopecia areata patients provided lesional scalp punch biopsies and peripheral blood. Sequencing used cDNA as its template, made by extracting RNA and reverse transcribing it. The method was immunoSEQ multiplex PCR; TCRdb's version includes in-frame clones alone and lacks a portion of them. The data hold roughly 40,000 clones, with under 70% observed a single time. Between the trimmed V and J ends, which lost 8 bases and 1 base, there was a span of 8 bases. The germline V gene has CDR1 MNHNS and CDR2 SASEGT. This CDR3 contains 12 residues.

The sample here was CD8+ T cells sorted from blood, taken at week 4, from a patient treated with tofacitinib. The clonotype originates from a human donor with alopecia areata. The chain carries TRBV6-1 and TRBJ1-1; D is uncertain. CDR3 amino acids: CASLLGNTEAFF. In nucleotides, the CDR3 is TGTGCCAGCCTCTTAGGGAACACTGAAGCTTTCTTT.